The clone carrying this TCR beta chain showed up just a few times. Its matching antigen is unknown. This CDR3 is 14 amino acids long. Germline-derived CDR1 and CDR2 are SGDLS and YYNGEE. V lost 3 bases to trimming and J lost 4 bases; unmatched junction nucleotides: 0. These data come from a study of T-cell reconstitution after alpha-beta-depleted transplantation in children. Whole-study results and caveats: Reports say that about two months after transplant, the alpha-beta T cells came out of several hundred graft clones that had expanded. From newly produced T cells came most of the T-cell counts and diversity one year after transplant.

Preparation of the TCRbeta library was carried out with unique molecular identifiers. TCRdb used MiXCR to reprocess the PCR reads, holding one entry per CDR3 protein. This sample carries approximately 980,000 distinct CDR3 sequences, roughly 29% of them seen once, and the ten largest clones take about 28%. The receptor was isolated from a boy in the first two years of life who had a stem cell transplant for SCID, so the T cells may come from the graft donor. The J gene is TRBJ2-2, the V gene TRBV9; 10 bases fit TRBD1. The sequenced sample was PBMCs, mostly from graft donor cells, obtained 360 days after TCRalphabeta/CD19-depleted stem cell transplant. The DNA of the CDR3 is TGTGCCAGCAGCGGGACAGGGGGCACCGGGGAGCTGTTTTTT. Its protein product is CASSGTGGTGELFF.